This TCR beta chain was retrieved from a study of response to subunit inactivated influenza vaccine. V was pared by 6 bases and J by 0 bases, with 8 bases of the junction left unmatched. The CDR3 extends over 16 amino acids. TCRdb called the RT-PCR reads again in MiXCR, with one record for every CDR3 protein. The data contain roughly 500,000 distinct CDR3 sequences, around a quarter of them singletons. The data were also submitted as part of a second study, on T cells expressing NK-cell markers. Per that paper: Synthesis of TCR beta cDNA relied on 5'RACE template switching carrying UMIs. Sorting was limited to alpha-beta TCR-expressing T cells with an anti-gamma-delta TCR antibody in several experiments.

The sequenced sample was CD4+ T cells sorted from PBMCs, obtained approximately 13 days after vaccination. The chain joins TRBV12-3 or TRBV12-4 to TRBJ2-1; 7 bases are shared with TRBD1. The receptor was isolated from a man over 45 who received an inactivated influenza vaccine. The CDR3 protein is CASRSDGTVSYNEQFF. CDR3 sequence (DNA): TGTGCCAGCAGATCTGATGGGACAGTCTCCTACAATGAGCAGTTCTTC.